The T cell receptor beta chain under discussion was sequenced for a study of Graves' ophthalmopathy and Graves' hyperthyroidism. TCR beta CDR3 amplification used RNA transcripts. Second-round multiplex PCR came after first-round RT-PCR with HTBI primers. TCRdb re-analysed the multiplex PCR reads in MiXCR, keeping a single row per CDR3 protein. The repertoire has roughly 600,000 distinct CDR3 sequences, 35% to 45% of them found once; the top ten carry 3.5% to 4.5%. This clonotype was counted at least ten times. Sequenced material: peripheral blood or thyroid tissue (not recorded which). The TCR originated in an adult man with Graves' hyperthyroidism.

The CDR3 coding sequence is TGCGCCAGCAGCTTGGAATACACTTACGAGCAGTACTTC. Its translation: CASSLEYTYEQYF. This sequence joins TRBV5-1 and TRBJ2-7; D gene ambiguous. The V end lost 0 bases, the J end lost 4 bases, and 8 bases lay between the germline ends. From germline, CDR1 is SGHRS and CDR2 YFSETQ. CDR3 size: 13 residues.